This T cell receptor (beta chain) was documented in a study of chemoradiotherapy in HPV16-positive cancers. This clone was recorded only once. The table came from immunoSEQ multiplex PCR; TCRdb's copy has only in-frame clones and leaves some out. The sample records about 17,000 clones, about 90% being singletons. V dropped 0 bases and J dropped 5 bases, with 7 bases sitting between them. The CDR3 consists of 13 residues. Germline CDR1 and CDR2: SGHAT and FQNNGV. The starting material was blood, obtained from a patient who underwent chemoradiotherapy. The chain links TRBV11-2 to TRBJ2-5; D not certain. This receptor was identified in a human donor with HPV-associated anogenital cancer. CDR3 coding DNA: TGTGCCAGCAGCTTAGATAGGTCGGAGACCCAGTACTTC. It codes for CASSLDRSETQYF. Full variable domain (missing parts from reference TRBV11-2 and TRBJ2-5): EAGVAQSPRYKIIEKRQSVAFWCNPISGHATLYWYQQILGQGPKLLIQFQNNGVVDDSQLPKDRFSAERLKGVDSTLKIQPAKLEDSAVYLCASSLDRSETQYFGPGTRLLVL.